This TCR beta chain was observed in a study of tumor-infiltrating lymphocytes in primary liver carcinoma. Study-level background: Measuring roughly 4.2 to 10 cm across, the tumors were staged as T1-T3 N0M0.

Priming with a constant-region primer yielded TCR beta cDNA from about 450 ng total RNA. Generation of the TCR beta libraries relied on three nested multiplex PCR rounds using slightly modified ARM-PCR. Amplification in the first two PCR rounds was performed using TRBV1-TRBV30 forward primers and a C-beta reverse primer for 10 cycles each. Each CDR3 protein is one row after TCRdb ran MiXCR on the multiplex PCR reads. The table shows about 320,000 distinct CDR3 sequences, with approximately 65% occurring only once. In addition to blood RNA drawn from unsorted whole blood, germline DNA was extracted. The CDR3 totals 12 residues. V was clipped by 10 bases and J by 7 bases, with 11 bases between them.

V gene TRBV12-3 or TRBV12-4 combines with J gene TRBJ1-6, with D uncertain. Sequencing was done on a sample of peripheral blood. The clonotype was recovered from a man aged 40-49 years with primary liver carcinoma and hepatitis B virus infection. CDR3 sequence (DNA): TGTGCCACCGGCGTTCAGAATTCACCCCTCCACTTT. Encoded protein: CATGVQNSPLHF.